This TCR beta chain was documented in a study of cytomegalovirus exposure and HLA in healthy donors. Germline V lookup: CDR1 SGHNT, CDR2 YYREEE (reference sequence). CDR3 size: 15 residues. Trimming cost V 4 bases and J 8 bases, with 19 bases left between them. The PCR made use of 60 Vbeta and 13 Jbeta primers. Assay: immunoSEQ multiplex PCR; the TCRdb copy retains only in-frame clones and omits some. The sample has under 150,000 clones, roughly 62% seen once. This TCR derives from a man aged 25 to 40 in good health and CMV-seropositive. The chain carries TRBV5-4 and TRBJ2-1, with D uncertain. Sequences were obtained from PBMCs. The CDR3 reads CASSRIDKQGYEQFF. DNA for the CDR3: TGTGCCAGCAGCCGCATCGACAAACAAGGCTATGAGCAGTTCTTC.